This TCR beta chain derives from a study of cytomegalovirus exposure and HLA in healthy donors. PCR employed 60 Vbeta and 13 Jbeta primers. Using immunoSEQ multiplex PCR, the repertoire was profiled, and TCRdb retains in-frame clones only, with some absent. The sample carries approximately 110,000 clones, 60% to 85% recorded once. The CDR3 length is 13 residues. Per germline, CDR1 SGHDT and CDR2 YYEEEE. Between the trimmed V and J ends, which lost 0 bases and 7 bases, there was a span of 11 bases. Study-wide points: Most sequenced TCRs were rare (though some public TCRs occurred in many donors). A later analysis found most CMV-associated TCR beta chains apparently HLA-restricted.

As regards this clone: Its antigen remains unidentified.

The clonotype comes from a man between 50 and 59 years old in good health and CMV-seronegative. The sequenced sample consisted of PBMCs. V gene TRBV5-6 combines with J gene TRBJ2-7; a possible D gene is TRBD2 (6 bases). In DNA form, the CDR3 reads TGTGCCAGCAGCTTGGAATGGGCGGGAGAGCAGTACGTC. Translation gives CASSLEWAGEQYV.